This T cell receptor (beta chain) was identified during a study of technical replicates of blood from a few donors. The protocol was immunoSEQ multiplex PCR, while the TCRdb copy is restricted to in-frame clones and leaves out a portion. The sample has fewer than 80,000 clones; about 86% are singletons. Trimming cost V 6 bases and J 4 bases, with 13 bases left between them. The CDR3 is 14 amino acids. Per germline, CDR1 MRHNA and CDR2 SNTAGT. The rearrangement joins TRBV6-4 to TRBJ2-1; tentative D call: TRBD1 (5 bases). This sequence originates from a human donor in good health. Some clones in this sample may be carry-over from other donors' samples. Sequencing used PBMCs. CDR3 nucleotides: TGTGCCAGCAGGAAGGCAGGGAAGTACAATGAGCAGTTCTTC. This translates into CASRKAGKYNEQFF.